One sample yielded the 8 T cell receptor beta chains listed below, sequenced in a study of human T cells and chemical hapten exposure. The time point was: patch test 3, about 24 weeks after DPC sensitization. The treatment denotes: therapeutic diphenylcyclopropenone sensitization with weekly scalp DPC. TCRdb called the RACE reads again in MiXCR, with one record for every CDR3 protein. Altogether about 84,000 distinct CDR3 sequences are present, 9.5% to 14% being singletons, with the ten largest covering approximately 3.7%. The starting material was whole blood, obtained in connection with sensitization to the hapten diphenylcyclopropenone (DPC). The receptors derive from a woman in her fifties or sixties with alopecia areata. Some clones in this sample may be carry-over from other donors' samples.

This clonotype was picked up many times. The chain is built from TRBV11-1 and TRBJ1-6, with D perhaps matching TRBD1 (6 bases). The CDR3 length is 15 residues. Per germline, CDR1 SGHAT and CDR2 FQDESV (reference sequence). Trimming removed 2 bases at V and 3 bases at J, with 8 bases between. CDR3 in amino acids: CASSLTDSYNSPLHF. The CDR3 DNA sequence: TGTGCCAGCAGCTTAACGGACAGCTATAATTCACCCCTCCACTTT. Full variable domain (missing parts from reference TRBV11-1 and TRBJ1-6): EAEVAQSPRYKITEKSQAVAFWCDPISGHATLYWYRQILGQGPELLVQFQDESVVDDSQLPKDRFSAERLKGVDSTLKIQPAELGDSAMYLCASSLTDSYNSPLHFGNGTRLTVT.

The rearrangement uses TRBV6-2 or TRBV6-3 and TRBJ2-7, with D unclear. Per the germline V gene, CDR1 is MNHEY and CDR2 is SVGEGT. The CDR3 is 11 residues long. V was clipped by 5 bases and J by 3 bases, with 5 bases between them. The CDR3 region is CASSDNYEQYF. For the CDR3, the DNA is TGTGCCAGCAGTGATAACTACGAGCAGTACTTC.

This clonotype was seen more than once but under ten times. CDR3 bases: TGTGCCAGCAGCCTTACGGACAGGGCGTACACCGGGGAGCTGTTTTTT. It translates to CASSLTDRAYTGELFF. This chain links TRBV11-3 with TRBJ2-2; 8 bases match TRBD1. This CDR3 spans 16 amino acids. Germline values: CDR1 SGHNT, CDR2 YENEEA. V shed 5 bases and J 3 bases; nucleotides not matched to a gene: 8.

This clonotype was seen ten or more times. The V call is TRBV16, the J call TRBJ1-5; D not resolved. From germline, CDR1 is KGHSY and CDR2 FQNENV. This CDR3 comprises 15 residues. The ends were cut back, 0 bases at V and 1 base at J, with 7 bases in the middle. The CDR3 DNA sequence: TGTGCCAGCAGCCAATCGAGCAGCAGCAATCAGCCCCAGCATTTT. As protein: CASSQSSSSNQPQHF.

This clonotype came up many times. The rearrangement uses TRBV11-2 and TRBJ1-5; no definite D call. This CDR3 has 13 residues. Trimming stripped 5 bases from V and 5 bases from J, with 10 bases between. Per germline, CDR1 SGHAT and CDR2 FQNNGV. The CDR3 reads CASSRASDQPQHF. In DNA, the CDR3 is TGTGCCAGCAGCCGTGCTTCAGATCAGCCCCAGCATTTT.

In its sample, this clonotype was seen many times. The chain is built from TRBV6-2 or TRBV6-3 and TRBJ1-6, with D unresolved. The CDR3 has 14 amino acids. The V and J ends lost 8 bases and 14 bases respectively, with 22 bases between them. Germline CDR1 and CDR2: MNHEY and SVGEGT. In nucleotides, the CDR3 is TGTGCCAGCTCTTTGGGCAGAAATAATTTGGCCCTCCACTTT. Protein product: CASSLGRNNLALHF.

V is TRBV7-3 and J is TRBJ2-2; D is perhaps TRBD2 (5 bases). Per germline, CDR1 SGHTA and CDR2 FQGTGA. This CDR3 contains 17 residues. Trimming took 5 bases from V and 0 from J, leaving 16 bases between them. CDR3 nucleotide sequence: TGTGCCAGCAGCCGAGAGGGTAGCCGCGCGAACACCGGGGAGCTGTTTTTT. This sequence encodes CASSREGSRANTGELFF.

This clonotype was seen only a few times. The chain links TRBV19 to TRBJ1-4; D might be TRBD1 (6 bases). The germline CDR1 and CDR2 sequences are LNHDA and SQIVND (reference sequence). This CDR3 region has 15 residues. The ends were cut back, 6 bases at V and 5 bases at J, with 16 bases in the middle. As DNA, the CDR3 is TGTGCCAGTAGCCTACCAGGGGCCGGCAATGAAAAACTGTTTTTT. Translated, it gives CASSLPGAGNEKLFF.